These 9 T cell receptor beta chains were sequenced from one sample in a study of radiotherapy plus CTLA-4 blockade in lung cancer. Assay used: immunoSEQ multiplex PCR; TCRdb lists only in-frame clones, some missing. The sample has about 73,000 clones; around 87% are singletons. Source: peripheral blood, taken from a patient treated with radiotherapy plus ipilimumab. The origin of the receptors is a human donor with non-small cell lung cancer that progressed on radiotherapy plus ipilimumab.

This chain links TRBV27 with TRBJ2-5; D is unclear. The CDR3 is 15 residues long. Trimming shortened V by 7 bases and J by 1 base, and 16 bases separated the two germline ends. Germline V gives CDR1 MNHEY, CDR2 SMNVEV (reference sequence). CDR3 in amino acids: CASNERPDRQETQYF. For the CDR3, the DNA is TGTGCCAGCAACGAAAGGCCGGATCGCCAAGAGACCCAGTACTTC.

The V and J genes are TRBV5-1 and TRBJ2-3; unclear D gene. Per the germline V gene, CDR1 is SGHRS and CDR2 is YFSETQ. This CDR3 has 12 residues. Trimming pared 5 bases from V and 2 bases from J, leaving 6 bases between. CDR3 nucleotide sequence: TGCGCCAGCAGTCGGTACACAGATACGCAGTATTTT. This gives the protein CASSRYTDTQYF.

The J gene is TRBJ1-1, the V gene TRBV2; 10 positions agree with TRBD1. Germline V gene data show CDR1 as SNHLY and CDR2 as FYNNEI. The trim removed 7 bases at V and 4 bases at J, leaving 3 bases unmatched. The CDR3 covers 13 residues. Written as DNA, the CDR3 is TGTGCCAGCACAGGACAGGGGGTCACTGAAGCTTTCTTT. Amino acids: CASTGQGVTEAFF. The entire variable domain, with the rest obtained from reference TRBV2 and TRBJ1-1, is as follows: EPEVTQTPSHQVTQMGQEVILRCVPISNHLYFYWYRQILGQKVEFLVSFYNNEISEKSEIFDDQFSVERPDGSNFTLKIRSTKLEDSAMYFCASTGQGVTEAFFGQGTRLTVV.

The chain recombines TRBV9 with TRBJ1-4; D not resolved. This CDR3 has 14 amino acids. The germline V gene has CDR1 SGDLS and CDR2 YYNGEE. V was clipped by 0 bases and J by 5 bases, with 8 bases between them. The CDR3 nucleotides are TGTGCCAGCAGCGTAGGGGCAGGAAATGAAAAACTGTTTTTT. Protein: CASSVGAGNEKLFF.

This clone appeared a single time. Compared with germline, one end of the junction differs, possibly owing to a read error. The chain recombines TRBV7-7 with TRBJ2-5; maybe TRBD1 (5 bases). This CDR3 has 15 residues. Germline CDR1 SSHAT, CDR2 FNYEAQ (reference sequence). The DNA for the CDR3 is TGTGCTAGCAGCCTGGGGCCAGCAGACCAAGAGACCCAGTACTTC. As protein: CASSLGPADQETQYF. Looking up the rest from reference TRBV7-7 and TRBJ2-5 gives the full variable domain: GAGVSQSPRYKVTKRGQDVTLRCDPISSHATLYWYQQALGQGPEFLTYFNYEAQPDKSGLPSDRFSAERPEGSISTLTIQRTEQRDSAMYRCASSLGPADQETQYFGPGTRLLVL.

The CDR3 reads CASSQVDLLNTEAFF. The CDR3 nucleotides read TGTGCCAGCAGCCAAGTCGACCTTTTGAACACTGAAGCTTTCTTT. The V call is TRBV4-2, the J call TRBJ1-1; D is unclear. CDR3 length: 15 amino acids. CDR1 is LGHNA, CDR2 YNFKEQ, per germline. The V and J ends lost 1 base and 0 bases respectively, with 9 bases between them.

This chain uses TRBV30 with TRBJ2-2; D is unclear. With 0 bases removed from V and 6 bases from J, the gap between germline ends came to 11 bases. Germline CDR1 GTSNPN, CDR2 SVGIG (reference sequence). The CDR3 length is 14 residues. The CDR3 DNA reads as TGTGCCTGGAGTGTACTGGACCGGGCCGGGGAGCTGTTTTTT. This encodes CAWSVLDRAGELFF.

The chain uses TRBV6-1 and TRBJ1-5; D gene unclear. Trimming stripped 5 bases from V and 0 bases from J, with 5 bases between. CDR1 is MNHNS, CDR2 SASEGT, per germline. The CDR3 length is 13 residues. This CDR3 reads CASSLVSNQPQHF. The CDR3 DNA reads TGTGCCAGCAGTTTGGTTAGCAATCAGCCCCAGCATTTT.

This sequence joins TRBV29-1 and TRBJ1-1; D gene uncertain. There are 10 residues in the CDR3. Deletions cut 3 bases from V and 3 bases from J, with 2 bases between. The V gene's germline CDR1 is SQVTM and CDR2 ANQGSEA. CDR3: CSVEDTEAFF. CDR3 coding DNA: TGCAGCGTTGAGGACACTGAAGCTTTCTTT.